Listed below are T cell receptor beta chains from one sample, sequenced in a study of cytomegalovirus exposure and HLA in healthy donors. Generated by immunoSEQ multiplex PCR, the TCRdb table keeps only in-frame clones and is missing some. The sample holds some 210,000 clones, 70% to 80% seen once. The source material was PBMCs. These receptors originate from a male donor in good health and CMV-seronegative. Both conserved end residues are part of each CDR3. The D gene is left open where the match is weak. Some rows mark clone size as missing; the rest say once, few, many or name a class of expanded clone.

TRBV7-9	NA	NA	TRBJ1-6	CASSSAGSYNSPLHF	TGTGCCAGCAGCTCTGCGGGCTCCTATAATTCACCCCTCCACTTT
TRBV5-1	NA	TRBD2	TRBJ2-2	CASSWAGLAGNTGELFF	TGCGCCAGCAGCTGGGCCGGACTAGCGGGGAACACCGGGGAGCTGTTTTTT
TRBV7-9	NA	NA	TRBJ1-5	CSSSDSMGQPQHF	TGTTCCAGCAGCGACAGTATGGGTCAGCCCCAGCATTTT
TRBV7-2	few	NA	TRBJ2-7	CASSLGHSSYEQYF	TGTGCCAGCAGCTTAGGTCACAGCTCCTACGAGCAGTACTTC
TRBV28	NA	NA	TRBJ1-6	CASSFQGRLYSPLHF	TGTGCCAGCAGTTTCCAGGGGCGACTTTATTCACCCCTCCACTTT
TRBV30	NA	TRBD1	TRBJ2-7	CAGGTGLYEQYF	TGTGCCGGCGGGACAGGGCTCTACGAGCAGTACTTC
TRBV6-1	NA	NA	TRBJ2-2	CASDPDRITGELFF	TGTGCCAGCGATCCCGACAGGATCACCGGGGAGCTGTTTTTT
TRBV7-2	NA	NA	TRBJ1-3	CASSRSGGFTGNTIYF	TGTGCCAGCAGCCGCTCGGGGGGGTTCACTGGAAACACCATATATTTT
TRBV11-3	NA	NA	TRBJ2-2	CASSLGRATGELFF	TGTGCCAGCAGCTTAGGTCGCGCCACCGGGGAGCTGTTTTTT
TRBV6-1	NA	TRBD2	TRBJ2-7	CASSFGGGGVEQYF	TGTGCCAGCAGTTTCGGGGGGGGTGGGGTCGAGCAGTACTTC
TRBV7-3	once	NA	TRBJ1-3	CASSRGYGNTIYF	TGTGCCAGCAGTAGGGGTTACGGAAACACCATATATTTT
TRBV7-6	NA	TRBD1	TRBJ2-7	CASSAGTGIYEQYF	TGTGCCAGTAGCGCCGGGACAGGGATCTACGAGCAGTACTTC
TRBV18	NA	TRBD1	TRBJ2-7	CASSPLGQGLGEQYF	TGTGCCAGCTCACCACTCGGACAGGGTCTAGGCGAGCAGTACTTC
TRBV5-4	NA	TRBD1	TRBJ1-1	CASSRTGINTEAFF	TGTGCCAGCAGTCGGACAGGGATAAACACTGAAGCTTTCTTT
TRBV7-3	once	TRBD2	TRBJ2-2	CASRLGGTSGPTGELFF	TGTGCCAGCAGACTGGGAGGGACTAGCGGACCGACCGGGGAGCTGTTTTTT
TRBV28	NA	TRBD1	TRBJ2-7	CASTGSVGTGTFYEQYF	TGTGCCAGCACCGGGAGTGTCGGGACAGGGACTTTCTACGAGCAGTACTTC
TRBV7-6	NA	NA	TRBJ1-1	CASSFYEGGFTEAFF	TGTGCCAGCAGCTTTTATGAGGGAGGTTTCACTGAAGCTTTCTTT
TRBV5-1	NA	TRBD2	TRBJ2-1	CASSSTSGDYNEQFF	TGCGCCAGCAGCTCGACTAGCGGGGACTACAATGAGCAGTTCTTC
TRBV2	NA	NA	TRBJ1-5	CASSGGIGQPQHF	TGTGCCAGCTCGGGGGGGATAGGGCAGCCCCAGCATTTT
TRBV5-5	NA	NA	TRBJ1-5	CASSGGKGLDNQPQHF	TGTGCCAGCAGCGGGGGGAAGGGGTTGGACAATCAGCCCCAGCATTTT
TRBV4-1	NA	TRBD2	TRBJ2-1	CASSQGTSGISSYNEQFF	TGCGCCAGCAGCCAGGGGACTAGCGGAATCAGCTCCTACAATGAGCAGTTCTTC
TRBV5-4	NA	TRBD2	TRBJ2-2	CAASSLLAGRAGELFF	TGTGCCGCCAGCAGCCTTCTAGCGGGTAGGGCCGGGGAGCTGTTTTTT
TRBV2	NA	TRBD1	TRBJ1-1	CARSATGGTEAFF	TGTGCCAGGTCAGCGACAGGGGGGACTGAAGCTTTCTTT
TRBV10-2	NA	NA	TRBJ2-1	CASSESIVGSYNEQFF	TGCGCCAGCAGTGAGTCTATAGTTGGCTCCTACAATGAGCAGTTCTTC
TRBV19	few	TRBD1	TRBJ1-1	CASSTGQGVFIAFF	TGTGCCAGTAGTACCGGACAGGGGGTCTTTATAGCTTTCTTT
TRBV5-1	NA	NA	TRBJ2-7	CASSLGVQRTYEQYF	TGCGCCAGCAGCTTGGGAGTACAGAGGACTTACGAGCAGTACTTC
TRBV9	NA	TRBD1	TRBJ2-5	CASPSFRQGQEEQYF	TGTGCCAGCCCTTCCTTTAGACAGGGGCAGGAGGAGCAGTACTTC
TRBV11-2	NA	NA	TRBJ2-7	CASSPLARVGTYEQYF	TGTGCCAGCAGCCCCCTGGCGCGGGTGGGTACCTACGAGCAGTACTTC
TRBV6-1	few	TRBD2	TRBJ2-7	CASSEGGTSPPYEQYF	TGTGCCAGCAGTGAAGGAGGGACTAGTCCACCCTACGAGCAGTACTTC
TRBV19	NA	NA	TRBJ2-5	CASSATGLPGLQETQYF	TGTGCCAGTAGTGCGACGGGACTCCCGGGACTGCAAGAGACCCAGTACTTC
TRBV5-6	NA	NA	TRBJ2-3	CASSRGTFTDTQYF	TGTGCCAGCAGCCGCGGGACTTTTACAGATACGCAGTATTTT
TRBV6-4	NA	NA	TRBJ1-5	CASSDPGAPQHF	TGTGCCAGCAGTGACCCTGGAGCGCCCCAGCATTTT
TRBV13	NA	TRBD2	TRBJ2-2	CASSSQGLAGGPAGELFF	TGTGCCAGCAGCTCGCAAGGACTAGCGGGAGGGCCAGCCGGGGAGCTGTTTTTT
TRBV10-3	NA	NA	TRBJ2-5	CAIRGGGEQTQYF	TGTGCCATCAGGGGAGGGGGGGAGCAGACCCAGTACTTC
TRBV7-9	once	NA	TRBJ1-2	CATSIRESNYGYTF	TGTGCCACCTCGATCCGGGAGTCTAACTATGGCTACACCTTC
TRBV29-1	NA	NA	TRBJ2-7	CSVFHATQQYF	TGCAGCGTGTTTCACGCGACACAGCAGTACTTC
TRBV28	NA	NA	TRBJ1-2	CASSLRTYGYTF	TGTGCCAGCAGTCTCCGCACATATGGCTACACCTTC
TRBV19	NA	NA	TRBJ2-1	CASSISGLQANEQFF	TGTGCCAGTAGTATTTCGGGACTCCAAGCCAATGAGCAGTTCTTC
TRBV13	NA	TRBD1	TRBJ1-2	CASSLGGQGAVVNGYTF	TGTGCCAGCAGCTTAGGGGGACAGGGGGCGGTTGTGAATGGCTACACCTTC
TRBV7-2	NA	TRBD1	TRBJ2-1	CASSLRGGGTGANEQFF	TGTGCCAGCAGCTTAAGGGGCGGGGGGACAGGGGCCAATGAGCAGTTCTTC
TRBV5-1	NA	TRBD1	TRBJ1-1	CASGQGVRNTEAFF	TGCGCCAGCGGGCAGGGGGTAAGGAACACTGAAGCTTTCTTT
TRBV27	once	TRBD2	TRBJ2-4	CASSFGGVDIQYF	TGTGCCAGCAGTTTCGGGGGGGTGGACATTCAGTACTTC
TRBV7-6	NA	TRBD2	TRBJ2-5	CASSLPLGLQETQYF	TGTGCCAGCAGCTTACCCCTGGGACTACAAGAGACCCAGTACTTC